A single sample gave rise to the 30 T cell receptor beta chains below, sequenced in a study of cytomegalovirus exposure and HLA in healthy donors. The PCR had 60 Vbeta and 13 Jbeta primers. The repertoire was sequenced with immunoSEQ multiplex PCR; TCRdb's copy has only in-frame clones and lacks some. The data show about 150,000 clones, less than 85% seen once. The sequenced sample was PBMCs. These receptor sequences come from a man aged 45-60 years in good health and CMV-seropositive.

The V call is TRBV7-8, the J call TRBJ1-3; D is unclear. The CDR3 totals 17 residues. The V gene lost 5 bases and the J gene lost 2 bases, with 19 bases spanning the gap. Germline assignment: CDR1 SGHVS and CDR2 FQNEAQ. Here the CDR3 reads CASSLITGRGPGNTIYF. The CDR3 DNA reads as TGTGCCAGCAGCCTAATTACCGGGAGAGGGCCTGGAAACACCATATATTTT.

This clone was detected only once. This chain uses TRBV28 with TRBJ2-5, with 11 nucleotides matching TRBD2. Trimming removed 5 bases from V and 2 bases from J; junction bases left unmatched: 7. The germline V gene encodes CDR1 MDHEN and CDR2 SYDVKM. This CDR3 is built from 16 residues. Here the CDR3 DNA reads TGTGCCAGCAGTCCCCGACTAGCGGGACTACAAGAGACCCAGTACTTC. Its protein is CASSPRLAGLQETQYF.

The J gene is TRBJ2-7, the V gene TRBV7-8; 10 bases are a match to TRBD1. The CDR3 loop spans 15 amino acids. Per the germline V gene, CDR1 is SGHVS and CDR2 is FQNEAQ. V trimming: 5 bases; J trimming: 3 bases; junction bases outside the gene matches: 7. The CDR3 sequence: CASSIDRGPYYEQYF. The CDR3 region has the DNA TGTGCCAGCAGCATCGACAGGGGGCCATACTACGAGCAGTACTTC.

V and J are TRBV5-1 and TRBJ2-5, with 12 bases that match TRBD2. Germline V CDR1 and CDR2: SGHRS, YFSETQ. This CDR3 comprises 16 residues. The V segment lost 1 base and the J segment 1 base; nucleotides outside the gene matches: 2. CDR3 loop: CASSLTSGRTQETQYF. CDR3 in DNA: TGCGCCAGCAGCTTGACTAGCGGGAGGACCCAAGAGACCCAGTACTTC.

The chain uses TRBV2 and TRBJ2-7; 10 bases are a match to TRBD2. The germline V gene encodes CDR1 SNHLY and CDR2 FYNNEI. Unmatched junction bases numbered 6, after V lost 7 bases and J lost 0 bases. The CDR3 extends over 15 amino acids. The DNA of the CDR3 is TGTGCCAGCACCAGGACTAGCGGAAGCTCCTACGAGCAGTACTTC. The encoded protein is CASTRTSGSSYEQYF.

J is TRBJ1-4 and V is TRBV7-2; 7 bases align to TRBD1. The CDR3 covers 14 residues. V dropped 0 bases and J dropped 7; count of bases not matched to a gene: 2. The germline V gene encodes CDR1 SGHTA and CDR2 FQGNSA. CDR3 nucleotides: TGTGCCAGCAGCTTAGCAGGGGGCGGTGAAAAACTGTTTTTT. This translates into CASSLAGGGEKLFF.

V usage is TRBV4-2 and J usage is TRBJ2-2; 14 positions agree with TRBD2. Germline V lookup: CDR1 LGHNA, CDR2 YNFKEQ. The length of the CDR3 is 17 residues. Trimming cost V 4 bases and J 7 bases; bases outside gene matches: 8. Here the CDR3 DNA reads TGTGCCAGCAGCCGAGGGACTAGCGGGAGTAACGGCGGGGAGCTGTTTTTT. It yields the protein CASSRGTSGSNGGELFF.

This clone has only a few counts. This sequence joins TRBV5-1 and TRBJ2-3; TRBD2 aligns across 7 bases. Germline assignment: CDR1 SGHRS and CDR2 YFSETQ. The CDR3 length is 17 residues. With V trimmed by 0 bases and J by 4 bases, 11 bases remained unmatched. The CDR3 loop is CASSLGLGGRAPDTQYF. CDR3 nucleotide sequence: TGCGCCAGCAGCTTGGGGTTGGGCGGGAGAGCGCCAGATACGCAGTATTTT.

The J gene is TRBJ1-1, the V gene TRBV5-1; no clear D gene. V was shortened by 0 bases and J by 4 bases, with 7 bases between the two germline ends. This CDR3 region has 13 residues. Germline loops: CDR1 SGHRS, CDR2 YFSETQ. The CDR3 DNA sequence: TGCGCCAGCAGCTTGGCTGGGAGCACTGAAGCTTTCTTT. Encoded protein: CASSLAGSTEAFF.

V is TRBV18 and J is TRBJ2-1, with 8 bases that match TRBD2. V dropped 3 bases and J dropped 5; count of bases not matched to a gene: 9. CDR1 and CDR2 from the germline V gene are KGHSH and LQKENI. The CDR3 has 16 residues. The CDR3 DNA is TGTGCCAGCTCACCTGTTAGCGGGATAGTCAACAATGAGCAGTTCTTC. As protein: CASSPVSGIVNNEQFF.

The genes are TRBV7-8 and TRBJ1-1, with 8 positions matching TRBD1. The CDR3 runs 15 residues. Germline trimming cut 0 bases from V and 5 bases from J; bases unmatched to any gene: 5. The germline gives CDR1 SGHVS, CDR2 FQNEAQ. This CDR3 reads CASSLAPRGLTEAFF. CDR3 coding DNA: TGTGCCAGCAGCTTAGCACCCAGGGGGCTTACTGAAGCTTTCTTT. Full variable domain (rest looked up from reference TRBV7-8 and TRBJ1-1): GAGVSQSPRYKVAKRGQDVALRCDPISGHVSLFWYQQALGQGPEFLTYFQNEAQLDKSGLPSDRFFAERPEGSVSTLKIQRTQQEDSAVYLCASSLAPRGLTEAFFGQGTRLTVV.

The rearrangement links TRBV19 to TRBJ2-1; 10 bases are shared with TRBD1. CDR1 LNHDA and CDR2 SQIVND come from the germline V gene (reference sequence). The CDR3 extends over 11 amino acids. Losses at the gene ends were 10 bases for V and 9 bases for J; bases not matched to a gene: 3. The CDR3 DNA sequence: TGTGCCAAGACAGGGGGCACTGAGCAGTTCTTC. This codes for CAKTGGTEQFF.

The genes are TRBV11-3 and TRBJ2-3; D not resolved. Germline CDR1 SGHNT, CDR2 YENEEA. V was clipped by 3 bases and J by 1 base, with 8 bases between them. The CDR3 runs to 14 residues. The CDR3 protein is CASSLGYGTDTQYF. The CDR3 nucleotides are TGTGCCAGCAGCTTGGGCTATGGCACAGATACGCAGTATTTT. The full variable domain, its missing parts supplied by reference TRBV11-3 and TRBJ2-3, is EAGVVQSPRYKIIEKKQPVAFWCNPISGHNTLYWYLQNLGQGPELLIRYENEEAVDDSQLPKDRFSAERLKGVDSTLKIQPAELGDSAVYLCASSLGYGTDTQYFGPGTRLTVL.

This clone was picked up one time. The chain employs TRBV25-1 and TRBJ2-4; 7 bases fit TRBD1. The CDR3 is 14 residues long. The V gene's germline CDR1 is MGHDK and CDR2 SYGVNS. J lost 2 bases, V lost 5 bases, and 3 bases had no gene match. This CDR3 reads CASSQTGTKNIQYF. The CDR3 nucleotides are TGTGCCAGCAGTCAGACAGGGACCAAAAACATTCAGTACTTC.

V usage is TRBV5-3 and J usage is TRBJ2-7; 7 bases are a match to TRBD2. TRBV5-3 is identified as an open reading frame with a role that is uncertain. The CDR3 has 19 residues. With V trimmed by 0 bases and J by 3 bases, 18 bases remained unmatched. CDR3 sequence (DNA): TGTGCCAGAAGCTTGGCACCAGCGGGAAAAGGGCAAATTTACTACGAGCAGTACTTC. This encodes CARSLAPAGKGQIYYEQYF.

The chain's CDR3 is CASSPRDRESYEQYF. The CDR3, as DNA: TGTGCCAGCTCACCACGGGACAGGGAATCCTACGAGCAGTACTTC. V and J are TRBV18 and TRBJ2-7, with 9 bases lining up with TRBD1. The CDR3 contains 15 residues. CDR1 is KGHSH, CDR2 LQKENI, per germline. The ends lost 1 base at V and 1 base at J; junction bases unmatched: 2.

The rearrangement joins TRBV10-2 to TRBJ2-1; 7 bases agree with TRBD1. V trimming: 6 bases; J trimming: 0 bases; junction bases outside the gene matches: 5. Germline CDR1 is WSHSY and CDR2 is SAAADI. This CDR3 region has 15 residues. The CDR3 is CASRQGKSSYNEQFF. The CDR3 DNA sequence: TGCGCCAGCAGACAGGGGAAGAGCTCCTACAATGAGCAGTTCTTC.

The V call is TRBV11-3, the J call TRBJ2-2, with D perhaps matching TRBD1 (6 bases). The CDR3 runs to 18 residues. Germline V gives CDR1 SGHNT, CDR2 YENEEA. Trimming shortened V by 0 bases and J by 0 bases, and 14 bases separated the two germline ends. The CDR3 region is CASSLERGRGPNTGELFF. CDR3 bases: TGTGCCAGCAGCTTAGAACGGGGCAGGGGACCGAACACCGGGGAGCTGTTTTTT.

This clone has more than one count but fewer than ten. The genes are TRBV10-3 and TRBJ2-1; the match to TRBD1 covers 8 bases. With 10 bases clipped from V and 8 bases from J, the junction kept 10 bases outside the gene matches. There are 13 residues in the CDR3. Germline V gene data show CDR1 as ENHRY and CDR2 as SYGVKD. CDR3 amino acids: CATRQGQRDEQFF. DNA of the CDR3: TGTGCCACTAGACAGGGGCAACGCGATGAGCAGTTCTTC.

This clone has a handful of counts. The chain recombines TRBV6-5 with TRBJ2-5; D may be TRBD1 (6 bases). The CDR3 spans 15 residues. Trimming cost V 4 bases and J 6 bases, with 18 bases left between them. Looked up from germline, CDR1 is MNHEY and CDR2 is SVGAGI. This chain's CDR3 is CASSFRTQGSQTQYF. The CDR3 nucleotides are TGTGCCAGCAGTTTCCGAACCCAGGGGAGCCAGACCCAGTACTTC.

The J gene is TRBJ2-1, the V gene TRBV4-2; 9 nucleotides line up with TRBD2. CDR3 length: 15 residues. CDR1 is LGHNA and CDR2 is YNFKEQ in the germline V gene. J lost 9 bases, V lost 4 bases, and 10 bases had no gene match. CDR3 in amino acids: CASSLSLAGDGEQFF. CDR3 DNA: TGTGCCAGCAGCCTGAGTTTAGCGGGAGACGGTGAGCAGTTCTTC.

The gene calls are TRBV5-1 and TRBJ1-5; D is perhaps TRBD1 (5 bases). V was clipped by 0 bases and J by 2 bases, with 9 bases between them. CDR3 length: 15 amino acids. Germline loops: CDR1 SGHRS, CDR2 YFSETQ. In nucleotides, the CDR3 is TGCGCCAGCAGCTTGGAGGGGAACGGCAATCAGCCCCAGCATTTT. The encoded protein is CASSLEGNGNQPQHF.

The chain carries TRBV5-4 and TRBJ1-4; D is unresolved. Germline-derived CDR1 and CDR2 are SGHNT and YYREEE (reference sequence). Trimming stripped 3 bases from V and 1 base from J, with 16 bases between. The CDR3 loop spans 17 amino acids. CDR3 protein: CASSSGGGGLTNEKLFF. The CDR3 coding sequence is TGTGCCAGCAGCTCCGGCGGTGGAGGGTTAACTAATGAAAAACTGTTTTTT. Supplemented by reference TRBV5-4 and TRBJ1-4, the full variable domain reads ETGVTQSPTHLIKTRGQQVTLRCSSQSGHNTVSWYQQALGQGPQFIFQYYREEENGRGNFPPRFSGLQFPNYSSELNVNALELDDSALYLCASSSGGGGLTNEKLFFGSGTQLSVL.

The chain uses TRBV28 and TRBJ2-1; tentatively, D is TRBD1 (6 bases). Trimming removed 10 bases at V and 0 bases at J, with 13 bases between. This CDR3 is built from 14 residues. Germline V CDR1 and CDR2: MDHEN, SYDVKM. The CDR3: CAIRGFSSYNEQFF. The CDR3 bases are TGTGCCATAAGGGGGTTTAGCTCCTACAATGAGCAGTTCTTC.

The chain carries TRBV4-1 and TRBJ2-5, with a possible D match to TRBD1 (5 bases). The CDR3 has 14 amino acids. In germline, CDR1 is MGHRA, CDR2 YSYEKL. The germline V and J ends were trimmed by 2 bases and 2 bases, with 9 bases remaining between them. CDR3 nucleotides: TGCGCCAGCAGCCAATTGGACAAGCAAGAGACCCAGTACTTC. Translating it yields CASSQLDKQETQYF.

The chain couples TRBV9 to TRBJ1-2; D is uncertain. This CDR3 spans 14 amino acids. Per germline, CDR1 SGDLS and CDR2 YYNGEE. Between the trimmed V and J ends, which lost 0 bases and 7 bases, there was a span of 13 bases. The CDR3 DNA follows: TGTGCCAGCAGCGTAGAGGTCCGGGGAACTGGCTACACCTTC. The encoded protein is CASSVEVRGTGYTF.

The chain links TRBV11-2 to TRBJ1-4; maybe TRBD1 (6 bases). The CDR3 is 15 residues long. Trimming cost V 5 bases and J 4 bases, with 14 bases left between them. Germline V gene lookup returns CDR1 SGHAT and CDR2 FQNNGV. The CDR3 loop is CASSEGQTINEKLFF. The CDR3 DNA reads TGTGCCAGCAGCGAAGGACAGACAATTAATGAAAAACTGTTTTTT. Full variable domain (rest looked up from reference TRBV11-2 and TRBJ1-4): EAGVAQSPRYKIIEKRQSVAFWCNPISGHATLYWYQQILGQGPKLLIQFQNNGVVDDSQLPKDRFSAERLKGVDSTLKIQPAKLEDSAVYLCASSEGQTINEKLFFGSGTQLSVL.

The gene calls are TRBV10-3 and TRBJ2-6; 12 bases are a match to TRBD1. The CDR3 has 17 residues. Trimming at V came to 0 bases and at J to 4 bases, leaving 1 base not matched to a gene. CDR1 is ENHRY, CDR2 SYGVKD, per germline. The CDR3 protein is CAISESGQGAGANVLTF. The CDR3 DNA sequence: TGTGCCATCAGTGAGTCGGGACAGGGGGCGGGGGCCAACGTCCTGACTTTC.

This clone was found once. V gene TRBV2 combines with J gene TRBJ1-1; D not resolved. The CDR3 length is 13 residues. V was cut by 6 bases and J by 1 base, with 9 bases left in between. The germline gives CDR1 SNHLY, CDR2 FYNNEI. CDR3 DNA: TGTGCCAGCAGCGGTGAGTCGAACACTGAAGCTTTCTTT. Translated: CASSGESNTEAFF.

This clone was observed a few times. The chain joins TRBV18 to TRBJ1-5, with 8 bases aligning to TRBD1. Germline loops: CDR1 KGHSH, CDR2 LQKENI. V shed 3 bases and J 0 bases; nucleotides not matched to a gene: 4. The CDR3 runs 16 residues. The CDR3 bases are TGTGCCAGCTCACCCGCACAGGGGGATAGCAATCAGCCCCAGCATTTT. Translation gives CASSPAQGDSNQPQHF.